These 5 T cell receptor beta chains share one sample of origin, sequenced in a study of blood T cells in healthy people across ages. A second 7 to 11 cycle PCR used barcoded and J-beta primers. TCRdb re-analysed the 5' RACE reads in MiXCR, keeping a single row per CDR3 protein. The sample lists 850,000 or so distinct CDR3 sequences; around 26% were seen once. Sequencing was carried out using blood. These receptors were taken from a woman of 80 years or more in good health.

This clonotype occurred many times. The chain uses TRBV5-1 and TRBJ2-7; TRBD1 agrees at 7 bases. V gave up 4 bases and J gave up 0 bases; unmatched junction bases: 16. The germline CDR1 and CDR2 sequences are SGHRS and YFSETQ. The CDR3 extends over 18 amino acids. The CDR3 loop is CASSIPGTVELFSYEQYF. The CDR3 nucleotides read TGCGCCAGCAGCATTCCCGGGACAGTCGAGCTCTTCTCCTACGAGCAGTACTTC.

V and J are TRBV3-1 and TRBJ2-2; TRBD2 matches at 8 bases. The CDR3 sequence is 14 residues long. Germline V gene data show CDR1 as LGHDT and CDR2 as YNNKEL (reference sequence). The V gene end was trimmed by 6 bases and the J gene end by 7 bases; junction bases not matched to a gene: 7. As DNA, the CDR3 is TGTGCCAGCAGGTTCGGGACTAGTGGCGGGGAGCTGTTTTTT. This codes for CASRFGTSGGELFF.

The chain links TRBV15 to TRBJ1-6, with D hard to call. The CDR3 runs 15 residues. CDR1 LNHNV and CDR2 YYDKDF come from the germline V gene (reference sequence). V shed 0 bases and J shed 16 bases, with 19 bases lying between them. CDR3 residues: CATSRDLVQSLKLHF. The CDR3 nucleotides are TGTGCCACCAGCAGAGATCTTGTTCAGAGCCTTAAACTCCACTTT.

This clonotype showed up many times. As DNA, the CDR3 is TGTGCCAGCCGATCCCAAGCCAGGGCGGGGACAGATACGCAGTATTTT. It codes for CASRSQARAGTDTQYF. The chain recombines TRBV2 with TRBJ2-3, with a possible D match to TRBD2 (6 bases). CDR1 is SNHLY and CDR2 is FYNNEI in the germline V gene. The length of the CDR3 is 16 residues. Trimming shortened V by 8 bases and J by 3 bases, and 21 bases separated the two germline ends.

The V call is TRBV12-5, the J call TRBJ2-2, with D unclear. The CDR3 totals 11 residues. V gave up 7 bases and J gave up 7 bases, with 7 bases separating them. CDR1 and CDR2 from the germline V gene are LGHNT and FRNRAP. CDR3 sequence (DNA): TGTGCTAGTGACTCCGACGGGGAGCTGTTTTTT. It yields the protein CASDSDGELFF.